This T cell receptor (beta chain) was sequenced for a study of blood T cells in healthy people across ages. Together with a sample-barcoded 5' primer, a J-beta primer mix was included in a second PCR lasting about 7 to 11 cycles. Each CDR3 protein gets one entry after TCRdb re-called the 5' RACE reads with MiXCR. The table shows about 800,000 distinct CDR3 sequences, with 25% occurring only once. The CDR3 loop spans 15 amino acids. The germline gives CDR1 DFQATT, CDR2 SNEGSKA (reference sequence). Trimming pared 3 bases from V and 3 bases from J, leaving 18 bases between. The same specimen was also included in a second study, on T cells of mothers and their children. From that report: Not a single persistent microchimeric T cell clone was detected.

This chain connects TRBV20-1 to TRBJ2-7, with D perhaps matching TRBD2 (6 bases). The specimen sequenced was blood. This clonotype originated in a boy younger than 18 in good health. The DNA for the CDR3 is TGCAGTGCTAGTCGGGCGGGACCGCAACTCTACGAGCAGTACTTC. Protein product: CSASRAGPQLYEQYF.